The clone carrying this T cell receptor beta chain has more than one count but fewer than ten. Antigen specificity is unknown. This entry is derived from a study of T cells in Graves' hyperthyroidism and ophthalmopathy. Across the whole study: Once the initial diagnosis was made, peripheral blood was obtained before any treatment. Study-level points and caveats: Peripheral blood also featured most of the thyroid clonotypes expanded above 0.001.

Enrolled ophthalmopathy patients presented with a Clinical Activity Score of at least 3, a NOSPECS grade of at least 4, and disease duration under 3 months. Fresh 10 ml peripheral blood yielded PBMCs. The ends were cut back, 5 bases at V and 3 bases at J, with 14 bases in the middle. Germline V gives CDR1 MDHEN, CDR2 SYDVKM. This CDR3 contains 15 residues. The source material, RNA transcripts, was used to amplify TCR beta CDR3 regions. Researchers ran a first-round RT-PCR on the TCR CDR3 using the HTBI primer set. Each CDR3 protein is one row after TCRdb ran MiXCR on the multiplex PCR reads. The sample includes about 640,000 distinct CDR3 sequences, around 20% seen only once; the top ten take roughly a third.

The chain couples TRBV28 to TRBJ1-3; perhaps TRBD1 as D (5 bases). The TCR was taken from a man aged 25 to 45 with Graves' ophthalmopathy. The sequencing sample was made of blood. The CDR3 bases are TGTGCCAGCAGTAGTAGCGGGGCGAATGGAAACACCATATATTTT. This codes for CASSSSGANGNTIYF.